The rows below give T cell receptor beta chains drawn from one sample of a study of OX40 agonist ivuxolimab in advanced cancers. Sequenced by immunoSEQ multiplex PCR; TCRdb stores in-frame clones only, minus some. Here the sample spans 45,000 to 60,000 clones, 85% to 90% being singletons. The source material was CD4+ or CD8+ T cells sorted from blood, sampled in a trial of the OX40 agonist ivuxolimab. These receptors were taken from an adult with an advanced solid tumor such as melanoma, head and neck, liver or kidney cancer. The CDR3 runs from the conserved cysteine through the conserved F or W. A D gene is named only where the DNA matches it firmly. Expanded clones get a size class; other rows say once, few or many, or leave the size out.

>.|.|TRBJ2-1|TRBV14
TGTGCCAGCAGCCCCTTTATTGTGCCAAGGAAGGTACATAGCGACAATGAGCAGTTCTTC
CASSPFIVPRKVHSDNEQFF
>.|.|TRBJ1-2|TRBV11-2
TGTGCCAGCAGCTTAGTCGTCGGAGAGTTCCTTCATGGCTACACCTTC
CASSLVVGEFLHGYTF
>.|.|TRBJ1-4|TRBV5-1
TGCGCCAGCAGCGTTTCCCCGGGGGGGACTAATGAAAAACTGTTTTTT
CASSVSPGGTNEKLFF
>few|TRBD2|TRBJ2-4|TRBV4-2
TGTGCCAGCAGCCAAGACCCTAGCGGGAGGGCCGGAAACATTCAGTACTTC
CASSQDPSGRAGNIQYF
>.|.|TRBJ2-7|TRBV7-2
TGTGCCAGCAGCTCCGGGACACTCCTTTACGAGCAGTACTTC
CASSSGTLLYEQYF
>.|.|TRBJ2-2|TRBV7-6
TGTGCCAGCAGCACCACGACGGGACATACCGGGGAGCTGTTTTTT
CASSTTTGHTGELFF
>.|.|TRBJ2-2|TRBV29-1
TGCAGCGTTGAAGTGGGCCAGGGAACCGGGGAGCTGTTTTTT
CSVEVGQGTGELFF
>once|TRBD1|TRBJ1-2|TRBV15
TGTGCCACCAGCCCCGACAGGGGCGGGCTTGGCTACACCTTC
CATSPDRGGLGYTF
>.|.|TRBJ2-7|TRBV6-5
TGTGCCAGCAGTTCCGCAGGGGCCGGGTCCTACGAGCAGTACTTC
CASSSAGAGSYEQYF
>.|.|TRBJ1-2|TRBV27
TGTGCCAGCAGTTGGTTCTCGCAGGGGACGGGTGGCTACACCTTC
CASSWFSQGTGGYTF
>.|.|TRBJ2-1|TRBV4-1
TGCGCCAGCAGCCAAGCGGGCGGAGAGGGCTACAATGAGCAGTTCTTC
CASSQAGGEGYNEQFF
>.|TRBD1|TRBJ1-6|TRBV14
TGTGCCAGCAGCCAAGTAACAGGGGATAATTCACCCCTCCACTTT
CASSQVTGDNSPLHF
>.|TRBD1|TRBJ2-7|TRBV6-1
TGTGCCAGCAGTAAGGGACAGGGAAGCTCCTACGAGCAGTACTTC
CASSKGQGSSYEQYF
>.|.|TRBJ2-5|TRBV7-3
TGTGCCAGCAGCTTAGGGCAGGGCGGGACCCAGTACTTC
CASSLGQGGTQYF
>.|.|TRBJ1-4|TRBV6-1
TGTGCCAGCACAGGACAGATGTGGTATGAAAAACTGTTTTTT
CASTGQMWYEKLFF
>few|TRBD1|TRBJ2-1|TRBV19
TGTGCCAGTAGTCCTGGACAGGGGGCAGGTGAGCAGTTCTTC
CASSPGQGAGEQFF
>.|TRBD1|TRBJ1-5|TRBV19
TGTGCCAGTACACGAAGGGGACAGGGGGATTATAGCAATCAGCCCCAGCATTTT
CASTRRGQGDYSNQPQHF
>.|.|TRBJ1-6|TRBV2
TGTGCCAGCAGTGTGGACAGCCGTTATAATTCACCCCTCCACTTT
CASSVDSRYNSPLHF
>.|TRBD1|TRBJ1-1|TRBV27
TGTGCCAGCAGTACCAACAGGGGCGGCACTGAAGCTTTCTTT
CASSTNRGGTEAFF
>.|.|TRBJ1-2|TRBV18
TGTGCCAGCTCACCGAGTCAGGGGAACTATGGCTACACCTTC
CASSPSQGNYGYTF
>.|.|TRBJ2-2|TRBV9
TGTGCCAGCAGCGTAGATCACACCGGGGAGCTGTTTTTT
CASSVDHTGELFF
>few|.|TRBJ1-3|TRBV9
TGTGCCAGCAGCGCGGGCGATGGAAACACCATATATTTT
CASSAGDGNTIYF
>.|.|TRBJ1-1|TRBV9
TGTGCCAGCAGCGTAGTCGGGGAGAGCGCTGAAGCTTTCTTT
CASSVVGESAEAFF
>.|.|TRBJ1-3|TRBV5-1
TGCGCCACCAAGGACATCTCTGGAAACACCATATATTTT
CATKDISGNTIYF
>few|.|TRBJ1-1|TRBV27
TGTGCCAGCAGTTTTGACAGAAACACTGAAGCTTTCTTT
CASSFDRNTEAFF
>once|TRBD1|TRBJ2-7|TRBV7-2
TGTGCCAGCAGGGCTAGGGACAGGGGAAACGAGCAGTACTTC
CASRARDRGNEQYF
>.|.|TRBJ2-3|TRBV2
TGTGCCAGCAGTGCTCTAGGCACAGATACGCAGTATTTT
CASSALGTDTQYF
>.|.|TRBJ1-1|TRBV19
TGTGCCAGTACGCAGGGCCTCATGAACACTGAAGCTTTCTTT
CASTQGLMNTEAFF
>.|.|TRBJ2-7|TRBV6-1
TGTGCCAGCAGTGGGGCTAGCCGCGTCCACGAGCAGTACTTC
CASSGASRVHEQYF
>.|.|TRBJ2-7|TRBV18
TGTGCCAGCTCACCGGGAAGCCCCAGCCACGAGCAGTACTTC
CASSPGSPSHEQYF
>.|TRBD1|TRBJ2-1|TRBV19
TGTGCCAGTAGTATGGGACAGACGGGTGAGCAGTTCTTC
CASSMGQTGEQFF
>.|.|TRBJ2-7|TRBV6-1
TGTGCCAGCAGTGAAAACACCCTTTACGAGCAGTACTTC
CASSENTLYEQYF
>.|.|TRBJ1-6|TRBV7-2
TGTGCCAGCAGCTTACAGGGACCTACGGGTTCACCCCTCCACTTT
CASSLQGPTGSPLHF
>.|.|TRBJ1-2|TRBV6-6
TGTGCCAGCCGAGAGGTGGACTATGGCTACACCTTC
CASREVDYGYTF